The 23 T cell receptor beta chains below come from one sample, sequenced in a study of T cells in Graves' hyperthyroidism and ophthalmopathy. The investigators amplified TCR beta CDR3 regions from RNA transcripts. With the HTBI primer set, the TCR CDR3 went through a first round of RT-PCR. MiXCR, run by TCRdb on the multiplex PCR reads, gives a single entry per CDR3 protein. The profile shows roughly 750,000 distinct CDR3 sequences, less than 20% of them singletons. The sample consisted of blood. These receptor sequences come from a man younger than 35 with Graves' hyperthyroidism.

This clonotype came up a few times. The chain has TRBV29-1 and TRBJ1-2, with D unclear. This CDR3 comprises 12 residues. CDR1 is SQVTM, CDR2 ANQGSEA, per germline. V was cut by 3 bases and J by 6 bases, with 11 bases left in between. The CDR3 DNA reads TGCAGCGTTGAGTCCGGGTTACATGGCTACACCTTC. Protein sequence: CSVESGLHGYTF.

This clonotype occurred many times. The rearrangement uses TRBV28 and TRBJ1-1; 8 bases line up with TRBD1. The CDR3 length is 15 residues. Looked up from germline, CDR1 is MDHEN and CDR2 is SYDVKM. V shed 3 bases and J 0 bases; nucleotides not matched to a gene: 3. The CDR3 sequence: CASSFPRGLNTEAFF. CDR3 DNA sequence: TGTGCCAGCAGTTTTCCCAGGGGGCTGAACACTGAAGCTTTCTTT.

CDR3 residues: CVIRGAEEQYF. CDR3 DNA: TGTGTTATACGGGGGGCGGAAGAGCAGTACTTC. This rearrangement joins TRBV6-1 to TRBJ2-7, with D tentatively TRBD2 (7 bases). The CDR3 covers 11 residues. Germline V gene sequence: CDR1 MNHNS, CDR2 SASEGT.

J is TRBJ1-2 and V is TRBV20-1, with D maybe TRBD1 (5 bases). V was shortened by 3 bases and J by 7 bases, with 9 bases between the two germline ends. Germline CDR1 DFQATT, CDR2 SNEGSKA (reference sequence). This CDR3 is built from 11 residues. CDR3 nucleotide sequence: TGCAGTGCTAGGAACGGGGGTGGCTACACCTTC. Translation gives CSARNGGGYTF.

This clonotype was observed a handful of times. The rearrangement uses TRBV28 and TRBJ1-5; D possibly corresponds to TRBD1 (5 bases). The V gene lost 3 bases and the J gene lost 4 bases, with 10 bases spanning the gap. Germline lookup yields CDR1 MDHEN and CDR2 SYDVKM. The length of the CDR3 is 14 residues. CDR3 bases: TGTGCCAGCAGTTTGAGGGGTAGAAATCAGCCCCAGCATTTT. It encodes CASSLRGRNQPQHF.

CDR3 sequence reads: CSVEDSSNYEQYF. As DNA, the CDR3 is TGCAGCGTTGAAGATAGTTCCAACTACGAGCAGTACTTC. V and J are TRBV29-1 and TRBJ2-7; D not certain. Trimming removed 0 bases at V and 3 bases at J, with 9 bases between. Germline CDR1 is SQVTM and CDR2 is ANQGSEA. The CDR3 sequence is 13 residues long.

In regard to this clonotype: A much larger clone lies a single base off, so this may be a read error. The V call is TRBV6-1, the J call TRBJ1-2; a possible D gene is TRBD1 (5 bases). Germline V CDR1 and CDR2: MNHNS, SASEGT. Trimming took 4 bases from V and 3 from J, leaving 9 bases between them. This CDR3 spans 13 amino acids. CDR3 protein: CASSVGGDYGYTF. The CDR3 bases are TGTGCCAGCAGTGTCGGGGGTGACTATGGCTACACCTTC.

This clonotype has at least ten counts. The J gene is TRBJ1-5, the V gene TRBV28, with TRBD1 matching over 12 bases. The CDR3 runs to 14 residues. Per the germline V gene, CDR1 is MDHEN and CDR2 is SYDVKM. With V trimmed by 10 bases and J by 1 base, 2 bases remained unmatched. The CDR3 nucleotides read TGTGCCACAGGGACAGGGGGCAGCAATCAGCCCCAGCATTTT. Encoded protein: CATGTGGSNQPQHF.

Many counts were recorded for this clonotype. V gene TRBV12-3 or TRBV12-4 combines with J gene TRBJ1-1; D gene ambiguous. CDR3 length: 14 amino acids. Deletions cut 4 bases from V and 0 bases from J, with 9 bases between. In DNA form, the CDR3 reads TGTGCCAGCAGTTACTTTGAGATGAACACTGAAGCTTTCTTT. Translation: CASSYFEMNTEAFF.

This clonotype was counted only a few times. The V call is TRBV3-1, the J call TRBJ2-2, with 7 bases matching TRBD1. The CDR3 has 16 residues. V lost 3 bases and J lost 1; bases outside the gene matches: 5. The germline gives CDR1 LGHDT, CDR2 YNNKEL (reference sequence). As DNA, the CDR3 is TGTGCCAGCAGCCACCTCAGGACAGGGAACACCGGGGAGCTGTTTTTT. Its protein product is CASSHLRTGNTGELFF.

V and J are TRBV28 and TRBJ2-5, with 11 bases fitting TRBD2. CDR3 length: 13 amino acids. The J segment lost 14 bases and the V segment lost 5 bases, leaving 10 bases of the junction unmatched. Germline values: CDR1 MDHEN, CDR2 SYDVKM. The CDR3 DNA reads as TGTGCCAGCAGTCCGAACACTAGCGGGAGTGCTTACTTC. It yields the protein CASSPNTSGSAYF.

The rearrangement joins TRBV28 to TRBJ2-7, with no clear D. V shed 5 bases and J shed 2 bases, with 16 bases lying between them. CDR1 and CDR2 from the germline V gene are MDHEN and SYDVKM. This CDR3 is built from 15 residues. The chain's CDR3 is CASSLLRRGTYEQYF. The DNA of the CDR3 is TGTGCCAGCAGTCTACTTCGAAGAGGAACCTACGAGCAGTACTTC.

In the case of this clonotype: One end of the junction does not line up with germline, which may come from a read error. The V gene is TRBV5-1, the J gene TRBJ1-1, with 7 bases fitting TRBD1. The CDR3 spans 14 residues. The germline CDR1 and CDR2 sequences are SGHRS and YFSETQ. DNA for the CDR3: TGCGGCAGCAGCTTGGTTACAGGGGACACTGAAGCTTTCTTT. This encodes CGSSLVTGDTEAFF. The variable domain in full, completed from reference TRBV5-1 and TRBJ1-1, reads KAGVTQTPRYLIKTRGQQVTLSCSPISGHRSVSWYQQTPGQGLQFLFEYFSETQRNKGNFPGRFSGRQFSNSRSEMNVSTLELGDSALYLCGSSLVTGDTEAFFGQGTRLTVV.

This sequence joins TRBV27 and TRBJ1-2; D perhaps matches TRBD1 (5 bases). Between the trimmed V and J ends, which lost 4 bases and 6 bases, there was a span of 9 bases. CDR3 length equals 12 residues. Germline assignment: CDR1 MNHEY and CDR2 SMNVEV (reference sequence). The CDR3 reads CASSSQGNGYTF. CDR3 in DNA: TGTGCCAGCAGTTCCCAGGGAAATGGCTACACCTTC.

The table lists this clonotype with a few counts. The CDR3 sequence is CSVENIGVWKTQYF. CDR3 nucleotides: TGCAGCGTTGAAAATATAGGGGTTTGGAAGACCCAGTACTTC. V and J are TRBV29-1 and TRBJ2-5; D is possibly TRBD1 (5 bases). CDR3 size: 14 residues. Germline V CDR1 and CDR2: SQVTM, ANQGSEA. V gave up 2 bases and J gave up 6 bases, with 16 bases separating them.

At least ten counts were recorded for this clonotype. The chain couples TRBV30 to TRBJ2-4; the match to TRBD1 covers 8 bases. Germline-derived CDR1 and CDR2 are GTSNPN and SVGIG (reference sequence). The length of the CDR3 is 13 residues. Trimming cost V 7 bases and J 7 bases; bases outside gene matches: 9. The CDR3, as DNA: TGTGCCTTTGGACCAGGGGGCCTGAACATTCAGTACTTC. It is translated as CAFGPGGLNIQYF.

CDR3 protein: CASSPGDAAPEAFF. CDR3 coding DNA: TGTGCCAGCTCACCAGGCGACGCCGCTCCTGAAGCTTTCTTT. The chain employs TRBV18 and TRBJ1-1; D is undetermined. The V and J ends lost 2 bases and 6 bases respectively, with 13 bases between them. The CDR3 totals 14 residues. CDR1 and CDR2 (germline): KGHSH, LQKENI.

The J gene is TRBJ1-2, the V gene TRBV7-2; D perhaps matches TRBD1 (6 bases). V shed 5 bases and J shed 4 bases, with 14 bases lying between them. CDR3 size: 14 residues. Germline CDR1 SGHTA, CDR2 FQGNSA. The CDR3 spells CASSQSGQLYGYTF. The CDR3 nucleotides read TGTGCCAGCAGCCAGAGTGGACAGCTCTATGGCTACACCTTC.

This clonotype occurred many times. The DNA for the CDR3 is TGCAGCGTTGAGTTACAGGGGTTGGCTAATGAGCAGTTCTTC. Translation gives CSVELQGLANEQFF. This chain connects TRBV29-1 to TRBJ2-1; TRBD1 agrees at 7 bases. This CDR3 has 14 amino acids. Looked up from germline, CDR1 is SQVTM and CDR2 is ANQGSEA. The V gene end was trimmed by 3 bases and the J gene end by 7 bases; junction bases not matched to a gene: 9.

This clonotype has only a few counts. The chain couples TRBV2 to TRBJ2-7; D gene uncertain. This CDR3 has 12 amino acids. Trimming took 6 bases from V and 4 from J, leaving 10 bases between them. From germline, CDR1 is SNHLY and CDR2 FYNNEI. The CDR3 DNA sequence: TGTGCCAGCAGCCCCGACATATACGAGCAGTACTTC. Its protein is CASSPDIYEQYF.

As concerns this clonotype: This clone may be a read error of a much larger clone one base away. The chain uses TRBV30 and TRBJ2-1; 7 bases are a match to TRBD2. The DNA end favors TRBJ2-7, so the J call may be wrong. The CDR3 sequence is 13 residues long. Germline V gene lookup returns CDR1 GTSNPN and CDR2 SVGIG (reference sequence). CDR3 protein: CAFREGEFNEQYF. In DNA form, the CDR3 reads TGTGCCTTTAGGGAGGGAGAATTCAATGAGCAGTACTTC.

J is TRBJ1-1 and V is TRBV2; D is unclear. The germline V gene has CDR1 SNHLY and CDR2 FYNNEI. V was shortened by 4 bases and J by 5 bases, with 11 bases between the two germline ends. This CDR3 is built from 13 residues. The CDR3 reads CASSAAGLTEAFF. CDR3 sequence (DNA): TGTGCCAGCAGTGCCGCAGGTTTGACTGAAGCTTTCTTT.

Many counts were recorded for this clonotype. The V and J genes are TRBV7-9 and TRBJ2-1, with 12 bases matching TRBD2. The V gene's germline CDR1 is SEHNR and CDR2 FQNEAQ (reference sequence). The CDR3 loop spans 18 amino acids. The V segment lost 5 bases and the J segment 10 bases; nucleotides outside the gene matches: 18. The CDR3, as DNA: TGTGCCAGCAGCCCATGGACCCAAACTAGCGGGAGGCTCCAAGAGCAGTTCTTC. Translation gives CASSPWTQTSGRLQEQFF.